What follows describes a single T cell receptor (beta chain). The data derive from a study of cytomegalovirus exposure and HLA in healthy donors. Use of 60 Vbeta and 13 Jbeta primers characterized the PCR. Method: immunoSEQ multiplex PCR; TCRdb's copy keeps in-frame clones and lacks some. This sample has about 150,000 clones, with 77% found just once. The clonotype comes from a woman aged 25 to 39 in good health and CMV-seropositive. The sample was PBMCs.

The CDR3 protein is CASSDPLGGGRSGSSYEQYF. CDR3 sequence (DNA): TGCGCCAGCAGTGATCCCCTAGGTGGTGGTCGTAGCGGGAGCTCCTACGAGCAGTACTTC. This chain uses TRBV10-2 with TRBJ2-7, with 9 bases identical to TRBD2. The CDR3 contains 20 residues. V trimming: 3 bases; J trimming: 0 bases; junction bases outside the gene matches: 18. Germline CDR1 and CDR2: WSHSY and SAAADI.